One and the same sample provided the 24 T cell receptor beta chains below, sequenced in a study of blood T cell repertoires in COVID-19. Sequenced by immunoSEQ multiplex PCR; TCRdb stores in-frame clones only, minus some. The sample has around 65,000 clones; roughly 81% are singletons. Sequenced input: peripheral blood. The origin of the receptors is a human donor in a cohort sampled during active COVID-19.

A single count supports this clone. This chain joins TRBV7-8 and TRBJ2-1; possible D gene TRBD1, 6 bases. The CDR3 has 17 amino acids. V was pared by 0 bases and J by 0 bases, with 12 bases between. Germline loops: CDR1 SGHVS, CDR2 FQNEAQ. CDR3 loop: CASSLAQGSHSYNEQFF. CDR3 bases: TGTGCCAGCAGCTTAGCGCAGGGGAGTCACTCCTACAATGAGCAGTTCTTC.

This clone occurred once. In DNA, the CDR3 is TGTGCCAGCTCCCCGGGACAGACCTACGAGCAGTACTTC. It yields the protein CASSPGQTYEQYF. The genes are TRBV18 and TRBJ2-7, with 7 bases lining up with TRBD1. Trimming removed 6 bases from V and 2 bases from J; junction bases left unmatched: 4. Germline V lookup: CDR1 KGHSH, CDR2 LQKENI. CDR3 length equals 13 residues.

This sequence joins TRBV9 and TRBJ2-3; D perhaps matches TRBD1 (5 bases). CDR1 is SGDLS and CDR2 is YYNGEE in the germline V gene. The CDR3 runs 12 residues. Between the trimmed V and J ends, which lost 3 bases and 3 bases, there was a span of 5 bases. The CDR3 region is CASSAGTDTQYF. Written as DNA, the CDR3 is TGTGCCAGCAGCGCAGGGACAGATACGCAGTATTTT.

The chain recombines TRBV20-1 with TRBJ1-1, with a possible D match to TRBD1 (5 bases). Germline V gene lookup returns CDR1 DFQATT and CDR2 SNEGSKA (reference sequence). The CDR3 has 13 amino acids. V was cut by 3 bases and J by 0 bases, with 8 bases left in between. In DNA form, the CDR3 reads TGCAGTGCTAGTCTGACAGTGAACACTGAAGCTTTCTTT. Encoded protein: CSASLTVNTEAFF.

This clone has only one observation. The rearrangement joins TRBV7-8 to TRBJ2-6, with D possibly TRBD2 on 5 matching bases. The CDR3 loop spans 16 amino acids. Germline V lookup: CDR1 SGHVS, CDR2 FQNEAQ. The V and J ends lost 5 bases and 0 bases respectively, with 11 bases between them. The CDR3 DNA reads as TGTGCCAGCAGCCCCGGACTTGGCTCTGGGGCCAACGTCCTGACTTTC. Protein sequence: CASSPGLGSGANVLTF.

The V gene is TRBV9, the J gene TRBJ1-6, with D maybe TRBD1 (5 bases). The V gene lost 2 bases and the J gene lost 10 bases, with 16 bases spanning the gap. Germline V lookup: CDR1 SGDLS, CDR2 YYNGEE. The CDR3 is 15 residues long. CDR3 amino acids: CASSVRRGPESPLHF. CDR3 coding DNA: TGTGCCAGCAGCGTTAGGAGGGGCCCCGAATCACCCCTCCACTTT.

The V call is TRBV5-4, the J call TRBJ1-1, with unresolved D. V lost 3 bases and J 0 bases, leaving 6 bases between the germline ends. This CDR3 is 13 amino acids long. Germline V gene lookup returns CDR1 SGHNT and CDR2 YYREEE (reference sequence). The DNA of the CDR3 is TGTGCCAGCAGCTCCCAGGTGAACACTGAAGCTTTCTTT. It encodes CASSSQVNTEAFF.

The chain joins TRBV5-1 to TRBJ1-1, with D uncertain. The CDR3 loop spans 14 amino acids. CDR1 is SGHRS and CDR2 is YFSETQ in the germline V gene. Trimming stripped 3 bases from V and 1 base from J, with 10 bases between. This chain's CDR3 is CASSSLGGNTEAFF. As DNA, the CDR3 is TGCGCCAGCAGCTCCCTAGGAGGGAACACTGAAGCTTTCTTT.

The rearrangement links TRBV20-1 to TRBJ2-7; a weak D match, TRBD2 (5 bases). Germline V lookup: CDR1 DFQATT, CDR2 SNEGSKA (reference sequence). CDR3 length: 16 amino acids. V gave up 3 bases and J gave up 3 bases, with 21 bases separating them. CDR3 sequence: CSASSLGRIPYYEQYF. The CDR3 coding sequence is TGCAGTGCTAGTTCGTTAGGGAGAATCCCCTACTACGAGCAGTACTTC.

This rearrangement joins TRBV30 to TRBJ1-2; D may be TRBD1 (5 bases). Trimming took off 4 bases at V and 6 bases at J, with 15 bases between the two ends. From germline, CDR1 is GTSNPN and CDR2 SVGIG (reference sequence). The CDR3 covers 13 residues. In DNA, the CDR3 is TGTGCCTGGAAGTTCGGAGGGGAGAATGGCTACACCTTC. Translated: CAWKFGGENGYTF.

This clone showed up just a few times. J is TRBJ2-5 and V is TRBV7-2; no definite D call. CDR3 length: 12 amino acids. Looked up from germline, CDR1 is SGHTA and CDR2 is FQGNSA. V gave up 7 bases and J gave up 5 bases, with 11 bases separating them. The CDR3 loop reads CASNLSRETQYF. The CDR3 nucleotides read TGTGCCAGCAACCTATCTCGGGAGACCCAGTACTTC.

A few counts support this clone. The V and J genes are TRBV20-1 and TRBJ2-1; maybe TRBD2 (5 bases). Germline V gene sequence: CDR1 DFQATT, CDR2 SNEGSKA (reference sequence). This CDR3 has 15 amino acids. V lost 3 bases and J 4 bases, leaving 16 bases between the germline ends. The CDR3 coding sequence is TGCAGTGCTAGTCCGCTAGCCAGTGGATACAATGAGCAGTTCTTC. Its translation: CSASPLASGYNEQFF.

CDR3 sequence reads: CASTNAGTGVQPQHF. The CDR3 DNA sequence: TGTGCCAGCACAAACGCCGGGACAGGGGTTCAGCCCCAGCATTTT. The V and J genes are TRBV28 and TRBJ1-5, with 10 bases identical to TRBD1. From germline, CDR1 is MDHEN and CDR2 SYDVKM. CDR3 size: 15 residues. Trimming cost V 7 bases and J 6 bases; bases outside gene matches: 9.

This chain joins TRBV7-3 and TRBJ1-4; TRBD1 matches 9 bases. Germline assignment: CDR1 SGHTA and CDR2 FQGTGA. The CDR3 extends over 15 amino acids. With V trimmed by 5 bases and J by 3 bases, 4 bases remained unmatched. In DNA, the CDR3 is TGTGCCAGCAGCCCGACAGGGGGGGCTAATGAAAAACTGTTTTTT. As protein: CASSPTGGANEKLFF.

The genes are TRBV29-1 and TRBJ2-3, with D possibly matching TRBD1 (6 bases). V was clipped by 4 bases and J by 5 bases, with 25 bases between them. The CDR3 runs to 17 residues. CDR1 is SQVTM, CDR2 ANQGSEA, per germline. The CDR3 DNA reads as TGCAGCGTTGGCGTCCCCAGGGGCCTCATGGGGTTAGATACGCAGTATTTT. Residues: CSVGVPRGLMGLDTQYF.

The rearrangement joins TRBV10-3 to TRBJ1-2; no clear D. This CDR3 spans 13 amino acids. Per the germline V gene, CDR1 is ENHRY and CDR2 is SYGVKD. V gave up 4 bases and J gave up 1 base, with 7 bases separating them. CDR3 sequence: CAISAADNYGYTF. CDR3 DNA: TGTGCCATCAGTGCGGCGGATAACTATGGCTACACCTTC.

The chain recombines TRBV12-3 or TRBV12-4 with TRBJ1-1, with D tentatively TRBD1 (5 bases). This CDR3 spans 12 amino acids. V lost 8 bases, J lost 4 bases, and 11 bases lay in between. The CDR3 nucleotides read TGTGCCAGCGGCAGGGCTATCACTGAAGCTTTCTTT. Translating gives CASGRAITEAFF.

This chain connects TRBV4-2 to TRBJ2-7; 7 nucleotides align to TRBD1. The V gene's germline CDR1 is LGHNA and CDR2 YNFKEQ. The CDR3 has 17 residues. Germline trimming cut 0 bases from V and 6 bases from J; bases unmatched to any gene: 14. Here the CDR3 reads CASSQEGPETGKVEQYF. Here the CDR3 DNA reads TGTGCCAGCAGCCAAGAAGGTCCCGAGACAGGGAAGGTCGAGCAGTACTTC.

This sequence joins TRBV6-1 and TRBJ1-2; unclear D gene. V gave up 3 bases and J gave up 8 bases, with 4 bases separating them. CDR1 is MNHNS and CDR2 is SASEGT in the germline V gene. This CDR3 contains 10 residues. As DNA, the CDR3 is TGTGCCAGCAGTGATAGAGGCTACACCTTC. Amino acid sequence: CASSDRGYTF.

The rearrangement uses TRBV5-4 and TRBJ2-4; 8 bases agree with TRBD1. This CDR3 contains 15 residues. The germline V gene encodes CDR1 SGHNT and CDR2 YYREEE (reference sequence). The trim removed 3 bases at V and 5 bases at J, leaving 7 bases unmatched. DNA of the CDR3: TGTGCCAGCAGCTCAACCGGACAGGGTGAAAACATTCAGTACTTC. This gives the protein CASSSTGQGENIQYF.

CDR3 DNA: TGTGCCAGCAGCTCGGACAGGGAAAAAGGCTATGGCTACACCTTC. Translating gives CASSSDREKGYGYTF. The chain links TRBV6-5 to TRBJ1-2; 8 bases agree with TRBD1. The CDR3 sequence is 15 residues long. Looked up from germline, CDR1 is MNHEY and CDR2 is SVGAGI. Unmatched junction bases numbered 10, after V lost 6 bases and J lost 4 bases.

This clone came up once. The V call is TRBV19, the J call TRBJ2-1; maybe TRBD1 (5 bases). The germline V gene has CDR1 LNHDA and CDR2 SQIVND (reference sequence). CDR3 length: 13 amino acids. The V end lost 6 bases, the J end lost 4 bases, and 10 bases lay between the germline ends. CDR3 sequence: CASSPRGYNEQFF. The CDR3, as DNA: TGTGCCAGTAGCCCTAGGGGATACAATGAGCAGTTCTTC. Based on the CDR3 plus reference TRBV19 and TRBJ2-1, the full variable domain is DGGITQSPKYLFRKEGQNVTLSCEQNLNHDAMYWYRQDPGQGLRLIYYSQIVNDFQKGDIAEGYSVSREKKESFPLTVTSAQKNPTAFYLCASSPRGYNEQFFGPGTRLTVL.

The chain couples TRBV9 to TRBJ2-2; D gene uncertain. The germline V gene has CDR1 SGDLS and CDR2 YYNGEE. V lost 2 bases and J 3 bases, leaving 5 bases between the germline ends. The CDR3 extends over 13 amino acids. The CDR3 bases are TGTGCCAGCAGCGTTGCGTACACCGGGGAGCTGTTTTTT. As protein: CASSVAYTGELFF.

This clone appeared once. V is TRBV5-6 and J is TRBJ2-1; tentatively, D is TRBD2 (5 bases). The V end was cut by 3 bases, the J end by 9 bases, with 13 bases between. Germline V gene data show CDR1 as SGHDT and CDR2 as YYEEEE. The CDR3 has 13 amino acids. Written as DNA, the CDR3 is TGTGCCAGCAGCTCCGAAGCACGGGGTGAGCAGTTCTTC. The encoded protein is CASSSEARGEQFF.